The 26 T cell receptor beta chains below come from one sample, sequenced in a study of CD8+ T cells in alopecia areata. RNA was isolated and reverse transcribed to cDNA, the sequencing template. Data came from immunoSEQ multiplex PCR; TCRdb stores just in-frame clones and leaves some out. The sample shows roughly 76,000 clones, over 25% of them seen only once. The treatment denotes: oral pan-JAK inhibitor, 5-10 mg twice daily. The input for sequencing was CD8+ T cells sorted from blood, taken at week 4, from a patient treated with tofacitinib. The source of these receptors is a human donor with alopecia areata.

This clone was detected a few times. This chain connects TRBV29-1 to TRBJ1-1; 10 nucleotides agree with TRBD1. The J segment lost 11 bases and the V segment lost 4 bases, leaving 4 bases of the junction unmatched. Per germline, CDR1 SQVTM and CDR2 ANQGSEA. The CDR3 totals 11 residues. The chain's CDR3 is CSVAGTGDAFF. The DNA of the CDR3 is TGCAGCGTTGCCGGGACAGGGGACGCTTTCTTT. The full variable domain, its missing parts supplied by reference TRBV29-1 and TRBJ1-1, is SAVISQKPSRDICQRGTSLTIQCQVDSQVTMMFWYRQQPGQSLTLIATANQGSEATYESGFVIDKFPISRPNLTFSTLTVSNMSPEDSSIYLCSVAGTGDAFFGQGTRLTVV.

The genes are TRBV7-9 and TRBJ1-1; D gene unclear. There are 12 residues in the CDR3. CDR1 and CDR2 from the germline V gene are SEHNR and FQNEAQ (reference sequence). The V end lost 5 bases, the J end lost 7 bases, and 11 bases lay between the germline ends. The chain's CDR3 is CASSPGLFEAFF. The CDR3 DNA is TGTGCCAGCAGCCCCGGACTCTTTGAAGCTTTCTTT.

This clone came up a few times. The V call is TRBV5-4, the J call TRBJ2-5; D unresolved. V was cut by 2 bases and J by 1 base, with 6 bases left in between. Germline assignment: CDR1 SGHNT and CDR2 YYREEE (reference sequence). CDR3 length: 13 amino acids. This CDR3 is CASSFGPQETQYF. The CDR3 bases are TGTGCCAGCAGCTTTGGGCCCCAAGAGACCCAGTACTTC.

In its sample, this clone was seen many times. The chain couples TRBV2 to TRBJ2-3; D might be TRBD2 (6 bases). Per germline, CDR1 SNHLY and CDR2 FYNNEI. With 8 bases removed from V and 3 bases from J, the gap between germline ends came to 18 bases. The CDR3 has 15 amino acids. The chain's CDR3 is CASGEATRGTDTQYF. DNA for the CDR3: TGTGCCAGCGGGGAGGCGACTAGGGGAACAGATACGCAGTATTTT.

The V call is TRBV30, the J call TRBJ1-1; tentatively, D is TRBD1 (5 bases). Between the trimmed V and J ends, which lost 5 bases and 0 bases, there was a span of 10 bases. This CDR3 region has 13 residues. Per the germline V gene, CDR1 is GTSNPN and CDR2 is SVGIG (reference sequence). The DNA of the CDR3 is TGTGCCTGGGCGGACACCATGAACACTGAAGCTTTCTTT. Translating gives CAWADTMNTEAFF.

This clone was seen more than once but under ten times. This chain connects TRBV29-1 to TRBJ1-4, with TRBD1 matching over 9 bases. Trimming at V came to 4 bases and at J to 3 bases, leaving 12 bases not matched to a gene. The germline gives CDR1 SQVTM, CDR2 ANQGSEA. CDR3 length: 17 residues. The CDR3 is CSVGSTGTGIANEKLFF. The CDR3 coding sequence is TGCAGCGTTGGAAGTACCGGGACAGGGATCGCTAATGAAAAACTGTTTTTT.

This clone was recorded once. The CDR3, as DNA: TGTGCCAGCAGCTTAGGAGGAGGCTACGAGCAGTACTTC. Translation gives CASSLGGGYEQYF. The V and J genes are TRBV7-2 and TRBJ2-7; D is perhaps TRBD2 (5 bases). CDR3 length: 13 residues. Deletions cut 1 base from V and 3 bases from J, with 7 bases between. Germline-derived CDR1 and CDR2 are SGHTA and FQGNSA. The full variable domain, completed using reference TRBV7-2 and TRBJ2-7, is GAGVSQSPSNKVTEKGKDVELRCDPISGHTALYWYRQSLGQGLEFLIYFQGNSAPDKSGLPSDRFSAERTGGSVSTLTIQRTQQEDSAVYLCASSLGGGYEQYFGPGTRLTVT.

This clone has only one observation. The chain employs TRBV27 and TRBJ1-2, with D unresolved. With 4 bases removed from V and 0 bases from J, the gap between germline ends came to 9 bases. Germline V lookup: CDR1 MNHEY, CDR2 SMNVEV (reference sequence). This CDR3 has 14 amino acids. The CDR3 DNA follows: TGTGCCAGCAGTTCACGGGGAGCTAACTATGGCTACACCTTC. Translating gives CASSSRGANYGYTF.

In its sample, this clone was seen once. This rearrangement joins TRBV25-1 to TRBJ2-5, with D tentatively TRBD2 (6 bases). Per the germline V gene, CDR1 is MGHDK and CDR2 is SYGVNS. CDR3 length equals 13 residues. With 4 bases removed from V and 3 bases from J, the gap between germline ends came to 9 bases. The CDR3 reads CASSGDLEETQYF. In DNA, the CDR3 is TGTGCCAGCAGTGGGGACTTAGAAGAGACCCAGTACTTC.

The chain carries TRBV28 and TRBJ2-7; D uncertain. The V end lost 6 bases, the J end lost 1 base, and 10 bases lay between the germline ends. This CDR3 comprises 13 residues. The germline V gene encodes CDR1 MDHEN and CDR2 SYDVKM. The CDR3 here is CASSSLGSYEQYF. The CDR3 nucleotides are TGTGCCAGCAGCTCTCTGGGATCCTACGAGCAGTACTTC.

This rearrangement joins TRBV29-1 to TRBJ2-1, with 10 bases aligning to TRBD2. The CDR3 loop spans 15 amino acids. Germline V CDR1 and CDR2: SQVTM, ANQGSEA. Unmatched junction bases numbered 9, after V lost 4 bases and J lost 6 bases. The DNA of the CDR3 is TGCAGCGTTGTGCCTAGCGGGGGTCGGGCCAATGAGCAGTTCTTC. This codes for CSVVPSGGRANEQFF.

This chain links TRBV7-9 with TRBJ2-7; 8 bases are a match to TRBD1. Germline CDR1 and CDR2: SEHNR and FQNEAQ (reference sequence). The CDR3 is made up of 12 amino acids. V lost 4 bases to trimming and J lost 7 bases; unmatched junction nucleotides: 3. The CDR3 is CASSYGQGEQYF. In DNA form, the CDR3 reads TGTGCCAGCAGCTACGGACAGGGTGAGCAGTACTTC.

The DNA for the CDR3 is TGTGCCTGGGATTCGCAGCCCACCTACGAGCAGTACTTC. Translated, it gives CAWDSQPTYEQYF. The chain employs TRBV30 and TRBJ2-7; D ambiguous. Germline V gene sequence: CDR1 GTSNPN, CDR2 SVGIG (reference sequence). The CDR3 is made up of 13 amino acids. Trimming took off 5 bases at V and 2 bases at J, with 13 bases between the two ends.

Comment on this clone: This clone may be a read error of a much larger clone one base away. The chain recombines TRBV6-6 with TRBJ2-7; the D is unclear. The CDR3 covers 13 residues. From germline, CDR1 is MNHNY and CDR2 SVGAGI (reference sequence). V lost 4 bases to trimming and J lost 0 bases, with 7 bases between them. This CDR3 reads CASSFASSYEQYF. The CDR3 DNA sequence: TGTGCCAGCAGTTTTGCCAGCTCCTACGAGCAGTACTTC.

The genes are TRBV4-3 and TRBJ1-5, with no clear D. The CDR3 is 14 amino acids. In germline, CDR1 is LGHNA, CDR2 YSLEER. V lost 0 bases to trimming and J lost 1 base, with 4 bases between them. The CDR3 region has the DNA TGCGCCAGCAGCCAAGATTTGAGCAATCAGCCCCAGCATTTT. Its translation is CASSQDLSNQPQHF.

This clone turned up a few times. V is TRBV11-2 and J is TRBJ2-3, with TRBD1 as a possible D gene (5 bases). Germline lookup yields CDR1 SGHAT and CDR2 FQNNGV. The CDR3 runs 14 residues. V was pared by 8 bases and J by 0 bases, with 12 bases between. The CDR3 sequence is CASHGRVSTDTQYF. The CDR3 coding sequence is TGTGCCAGCCATGGCAGGGTGAGCACAGATACGCAGTATTTT.

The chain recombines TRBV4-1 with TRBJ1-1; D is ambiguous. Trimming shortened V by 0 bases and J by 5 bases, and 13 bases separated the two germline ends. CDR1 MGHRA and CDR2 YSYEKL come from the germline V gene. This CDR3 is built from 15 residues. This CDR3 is CASSQEVGKGTEAFF. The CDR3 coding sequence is TGCGCCAGCAGCCAAGAGGTGGGGAAGGGAACTGAAGCTTTCTTT.

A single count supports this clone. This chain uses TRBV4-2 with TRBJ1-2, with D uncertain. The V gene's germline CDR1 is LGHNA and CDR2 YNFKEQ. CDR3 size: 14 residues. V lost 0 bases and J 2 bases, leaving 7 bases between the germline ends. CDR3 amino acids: CASSQDAGNYGYTF. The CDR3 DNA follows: TGTGCCAGCAGCCAAGATGCCGGGAACTATGGCTACACCTTC.

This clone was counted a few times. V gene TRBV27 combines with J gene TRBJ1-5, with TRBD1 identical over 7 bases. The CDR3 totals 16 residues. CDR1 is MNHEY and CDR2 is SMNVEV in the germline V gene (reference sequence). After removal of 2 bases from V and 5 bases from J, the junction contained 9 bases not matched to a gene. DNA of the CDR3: TGTGCCAGCAGTTTAACCTCCGGGACAGTTCATCAGCCCCAGCATTTT. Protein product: CASSLTSGTVHQPQHF.

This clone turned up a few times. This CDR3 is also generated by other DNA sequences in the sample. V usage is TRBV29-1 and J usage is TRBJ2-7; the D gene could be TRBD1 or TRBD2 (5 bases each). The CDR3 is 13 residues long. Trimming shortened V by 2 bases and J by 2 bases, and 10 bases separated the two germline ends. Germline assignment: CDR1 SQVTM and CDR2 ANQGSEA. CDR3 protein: CSVESGRPYEQYF. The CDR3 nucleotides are TGCAGCGTTGAATCGGGACGGCCCTACGAGCAGTACTTC.

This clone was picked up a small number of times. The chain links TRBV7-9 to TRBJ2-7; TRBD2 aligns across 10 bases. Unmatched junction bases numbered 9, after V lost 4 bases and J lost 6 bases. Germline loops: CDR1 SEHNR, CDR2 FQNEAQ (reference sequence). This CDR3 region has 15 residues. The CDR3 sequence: CASSSWGTSVLEQYF. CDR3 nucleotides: TGTGCCAGCAGCTCATGGGGGACTAGCGTCCTCGAGCAGTACTTC.

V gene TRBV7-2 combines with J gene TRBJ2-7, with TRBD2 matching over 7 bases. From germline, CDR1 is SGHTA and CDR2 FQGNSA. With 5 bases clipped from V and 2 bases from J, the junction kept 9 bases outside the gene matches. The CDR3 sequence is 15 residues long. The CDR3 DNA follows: TGTGCCAGCAGCCCAGGCCCGGGAGGAGCCTACGAGCAGTACTTC. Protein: CASSPGPGGAYEQYF.

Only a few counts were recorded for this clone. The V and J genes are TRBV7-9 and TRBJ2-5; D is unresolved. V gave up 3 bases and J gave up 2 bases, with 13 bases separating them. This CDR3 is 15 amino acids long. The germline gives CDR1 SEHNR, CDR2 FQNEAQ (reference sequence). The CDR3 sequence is CASSFNLGGQETQYF. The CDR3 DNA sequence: TGTGCCAGCAGCTTTAATTTGGGTGGACAAGAGACCCAGTACTTC.

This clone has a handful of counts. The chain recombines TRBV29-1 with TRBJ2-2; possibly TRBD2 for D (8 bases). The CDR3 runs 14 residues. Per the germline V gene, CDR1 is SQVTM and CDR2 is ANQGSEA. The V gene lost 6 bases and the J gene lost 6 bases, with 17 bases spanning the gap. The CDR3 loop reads CSVISGDSAGELFF. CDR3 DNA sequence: TGCAGCGTCATTAGCGGGGACAGCGCCGGGGAGCTGTTTTTT.

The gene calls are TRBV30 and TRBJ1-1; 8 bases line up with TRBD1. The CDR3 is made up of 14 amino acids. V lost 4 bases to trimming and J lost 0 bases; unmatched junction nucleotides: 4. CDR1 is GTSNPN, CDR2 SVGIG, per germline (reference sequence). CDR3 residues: CAWTETGVNTEAFF. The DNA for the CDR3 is TGTGCCTGGACCGAGACAGGGGTGAACACTGAAGCTTTCTTT.

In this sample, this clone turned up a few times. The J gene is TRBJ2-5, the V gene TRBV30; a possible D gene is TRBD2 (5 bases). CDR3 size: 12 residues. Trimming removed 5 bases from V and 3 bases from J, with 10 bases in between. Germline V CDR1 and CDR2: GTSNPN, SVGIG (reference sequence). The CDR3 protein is CAWGSREETQYF. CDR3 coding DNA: TGTGCCTGGGGTTCGCGGGAAGAGACCCAGTACTTC.